This T cell receptor (beta chain) was sequenced in a study of T cell repertoires in cytomegalovirus infection (dated by TCRdb to between 2018 and 2021). Describing the broader study: Donor HLA type was relevant to the analysis, because carriage of CMV infection together with the matching HLA type was indicated by public TCR beta signatures.

The listed sequencing device is Illumina HiSeq 1500. TCRdb trimmed public reads at Q25 via fastp, called clones via MiXCR and kept in-frame beta chains. Entries that share a CDR3 protein sequence are merged under the most common genes and DNA. This sample is represented by 200,000 to 300,000 distinct CDR3 sequences; around an eighth of them were singletons. In total, the top ten clones hold 1.6% of the sample. Beyond this particular receptor, the publication reports: Carriers of CMV infection plus the relevant HLA type were discriminated by the cumulative frequency of public TCR beta family members in the study cohort and in an independent roughly 400-donor cohort. The ex vivo response was dominated by HLA-C-restricted CMV-specific TCR beta clonotypes, which also provided the single most frequent clonotype in two of eight donors.

The CDR3 runs 14 residues from the cysteine to the phenylalanine. Of the read, only the CDR3 DNA is kept; its 42 bases are in frame from base 1. From the germline V gene, CDR1 is MNHEY and CDR2 is SVGEGT. V ends up 6 bases short and J 6 bases short, with an unmatched junction base count of 8. This clonotype was counted at least ten times. What antigen it recognizes has not been identified. The input lacks base qualities; no much larger clone sits a single base away. Rearrangement joined TRBV6-2 or TRBV6-3 to TRBJ2-7; TRBD1 lines up with 10 middle nucleotides. Sequencing was carried out using PBMCs. The sequence was collected from a human donor in good health (CMV status not recorded). Some clones in this sample may be carry-over from other donors' samples. CDR3 sequence: CASSYTRTGGEQYF. DNA sequence: TGTGCCAGCAGCTACACTAGGACAGGGGGCGAGCAGTACTTC.